Listed below are T cell receptor beta chains from one sample, sequenced in a study of beta chain features in type 1 diabetes. TCRdb keeps only in-frame clones here, not all; method: immunoSEQ multiplex PCR. The table lists over 700,000 clones, about 17% of them singletons, with around 0.02% in the top ten. The sample consisted of naive CD4+ T cells from blood. Receptors originate from a woman aged 18-29 years in good health. Both conserved end residues are part of each CDR3. A D gene is named only where the DNA matches it firmly. Not all rows give a size; the values are once, few, many and, for expanded clones, a class.

abundance	v_gene	d_gene	j_gene	CDR3aa	CDR3nt
few	TRBV2	NA	TRBJ1-5	CASSEVRGGNQPQHF	TGTGCCAGCAGTGAAGTCAGGGGAGGTAATCAGCCCCAGCATTTT
few	TRBV7-9	NA	TRBJ2-1	CASSRQGNEQFF	TGTGCCAGCAGCCGTCAGGGTAATGAGCAGTTCTTC
NA	TRBV6-5	NA	TRBJ2-3	CASRQDLASTDTQYF	TGTGCCAGCAGACAGGACCTCGCTAGCACAGATACGCAGTATTTT
NA	TRBV6-5	NA	TRBJ2-1	CASSYSLRGHNEQFF	TGTGCCAGCAGTTACTCGTTGCGGGGCCACAATGAGCAGTTCTTC
NA	TRBV2	NA	TRBJ2-6	CASSDKSSGANVLTF	TGTGCCAGCAGTGACAAGAGCTCTGGGGCCAACGTCCTGACTTTC
few	TRBV15	NA	TRBJ2-7	CATSRDQYSTYEQYF	TGTGCCACCAGCAGAGACCAGTACAGTACCTACGAGCAGTACTTC
many	TRBV14	NA	TRBJ2-4	CASSPQGAKNIQYF	TGTGCCAGCAGCCCTCAGGGTGCCAAAAACATTCAGTACTTC
few	TRBV15	NA	TRBJ1-5	CATSRPTEQPQHF	TGTGCCACCAGCAGACCGACGGAACAGCCCCAGCATTTT
NA	TRBV28	TRBD2	TRBJ2-1	CASSGDGTSVNEQFF	TGTGCCAGCAGCGGAGACGGGACTAGCGTAAATGAGCAGTTCTTC
NA	TRBV7-9	TRBD1	TRBJ1-1	CASSPGDRTLEAFF	TGTGCCAGCAGCCCGGGGGACAGAACCTTGGAAGCTTTCTTT
NA	TRBV18	NA	TRBJ1-4	CASSTTGVYEKLFF	TGTGCCAGCTCCACGACAGGAGTTTATGAAAAACTGTTTTTT
NA	TRBV5-1	TRBD2	TRBJ2-7	CASQALAGISYEQYF	TGCGCCAGCCAAGCGCTAGCGGGGATCTCCTACGAGCAGTACTTC
NA	TRBV14	TRBD2	TRBJ2-7	CASSHGGRFYEQYF	TGTGCCAGCAGCCACGGCGGGAGGTTCTACGAGCAGTACTTC
NA	TRBV19	TRBD2	TRBJ2-1	CASSPQGLANNEQFF	TGTGCCAGTAGTCCCCAGGGACTAGCGAACAATGAGCAGTTCTTC
NA	TRBV29-1	TRBD2	TRBJ2-1	CSGGTSGSYNEQFF	TGCAGCGGAGGGACTAGCGGCTCCTACAATGAGCAGTTCTTC
NA	TRBV5-4	NA	TRBJ2-7	CASSLAFGAGPYEQYF	TGTGCCAGCAGCTTGGCCTTTGGGGCAGGGCCGTACGAGCAGTACTTC
NA	TRBV19	NA	TRBJ2-1	CASSIARSSYNEQFF	TGTGCCAGTAGTATAGCGCGGAGCTCCTACAATGAGCAGTTCTTC
NA	TRBV6-4	NA	TRBJ2-1	CASSDTRVGKNSWTMSYNEQFF	TGTGCCAGCAGCGACACGCGGGTCGGGAAGAACTCTTGGACGATGTCCTACAATGAGCAGTTCTTC
NA	TRBV2	TRBD2	TRBJ2-5	CASSIAGGWLETQYF	TGTGCCAGCAGTATAGCGGGGGGGTGGCTAGAGACCCAGTACTTC
NA	TRBV7-2	NA	TRBJ2-3	CASSFQGPVADTQYF	TGTGCCAGCAGCTTCCAGGGGCCCGTAGCAGATACGCAGTATTTT
NA	TRBV7-2	NA	TRBJ2-6	CASSLRGPLTSGANVLTF	TGTGCCAGCAGCTTACGGGGTCCGCTCACATCTGGGGCCAACGTCCTGACTTTC
NA	TRBV6-6	NA	TRBJ2-7	CASSYRDGPYEQYF	TGTGCCAGCAGTTACCGGGACGGTCCCTACGAGCAGTACTTC
few	TRBV7-3	NA	TRBJ2-3	CASSLNPGDTQYF	TGTGCCAGCAGCTTAAACCCAGGGGATACGCAGTATTTT
NA	TRBV7-3	TRBD1	TRBJ2-7	CASSLTGTGIYEQYF	TGTGCCAGCAGCTTAACTGGGACAGGGATCTACGAGCAGTACTTC
few	TRBV6-6	NA	TRBJ1-5	CASSAGSRVSQPQHF	TGTGCCAGCAGCGCAGGGTCGAGGGTCTCTCAGCCCCAGCATTTT
few	TRBV5-1	NA	TRBJ1-1	CASSLEMTRGAFF	TGCGCCAGCAGCTTGGAAATGACACGTGGAGCTTTCTTT
few	TRBV15	NA	TRBJ2-1	CATRGAGPTYNEQFF	TGTGCCACCAGGGGGGCGGGACCCACCTACAATGAGCAGTTCTTC
NA	TRBV23-1	NA	TRBJ2-2	CASQDGELFF	TGCGCCAGCCAGGACGGGGAGCTGTTTTTT
NA	TRBV11-1	TRBD2	TRBJ2-3	CASRSTSGRIADTQYF	TGTGCCAGCAGGTCGACTAGCGGGAGGATCGCAGATACGCAGTATTTT
NA	TRBV14	NA	TRBJ2-2	CASSQGLERELFF	TGTGCCAGCAGCCAAGGTCTGGAAAGGGAGCTGTTTTTT
NA	TRBV7-3	TRBD1	TRBJ2-2	CASSRRDRAGELFF	TGTGCCAGCAGCAGGCGCGACAGGGCCGGGGAGCTGTTTTTT
NA	TRBV28	TRBD2	TRBJ2-3	CATLGLAGGPFTDTQYF	TGTGCCACCCTCGGACTAGCGGGAGGGCCTTTCACAGATACGCAGTATTTT
once	TRBV6-6	NA	TRBJ1-5	CASSYPPGQPQHF	TGTGCCAGCAGTTATCCCCCCGGCCAGCCCCAGCATTTT
few	TRBV7-8	NA	TRBJ2-1	CASARVYNEQFF	TGTGCCAGCGCTCGGGTCTACAATGAGCAGTTCTTC
NA	TRBV6-5	NA	TRBJ1-3	CASKSANSGNTIYF	TGTGCCAGCAAGTCTGCCAACTCTGGAAACACCATATATTTT
few	TRBV2	TRBD2	TRBJ2-1	CASSPMSRGSSNEQFF	TGTGCCAGCAGCCCAATGTCGCGCGGGAGCTCCAATGAGCAGTTCTTC
few	TRBV4-2	NA	TRBJ2-3	CASSQSMSTQRTHTDTQYF	TGTGCCAGCAGCCAGAGTATGTCGACCCAACGGACACACACAGATACGCAGTATTTT
few	TRBV6-6	NA	TRBJ2-5	CASSTGRIETQYF	TGTGCCAGCAGCACAGGGAGGATTGAGACCCAGTACTTC
few	TRBV5-6	NA	TRBJ1-5	CASSLAGHTSNQPQHF	TGTGCCAGCAGCTTGGCGGGACACACGAGCAATCAGCCCCAGCATTTT
few	TRBV7-9	TRBD2	TRBJ2-5	CASSLPGGTEETQYF	TGTGCCAGCAGTTTGCCGGGGGGGACCGAAGAGACCCAGTACTTC
NA	TRBV20-1	NA	TRBJ1-2	CSAIENYGYTF	TGCAGTGCTATAGAAAACTATGGCTACACCTTC
few	TRBV5-4	NA	TRBJ2-7	CASSLTGTYEQYF	TGTGCCAGCAGCCTTACCGGAACCTACGAGCAGTACTTC